Following are 5 T cell receptor beta chains from one sample sequenced in a study of blood T cell repertoires in COVID-19. The assay was immunoSEQ multiplex PCR, and TCRdb's table has in-frame clones only and misses some. This repertoire shows some 210,000 clones, about 91% found once; its top ten account for under 5.5%. The specimen sequenced was peripheral blood. The receptors originated from a woman aged 40 to 50 with acute or convalescent COVID-19.

This sequence joins TRBV18 and TRBJ1-3, with 7 bases identical to TRBD1. Per germline, CDR1 KGHSH and CDR2 LQKENI. CDR3 length: 14 amino acids. This CDR3 reads CGSEGQSSGNTIYF. The CDR3 DNA reads as TGTGGGAGCGAGGGACAGAGCTCTGGAAACACCATATATTTT. Filled out from reference TRBV18 and TRBJ1-3, the complete variable domain reads NAGVMQNPRHLVRRRGQEARLRCSPMKGHSHVYWYRQLPEEGLKFMVYLQKENIIDESGMPKERFSAEFPKEGPSILRIQQVVRGDSAAYFCGSEGQSSGNTIYFGEGSWLTVV.

The chain employs TRBV27 and TRBJ2-2, with 7 bases that match TRBD2. Germline V lookup: CDR1 MNHEY, CDR2 SMNVEV (reference sequence). V trimming: 11 bases; J trimming: 5 bases; junction bases outside the gene matches: 2. There are 11 residues in the CDR3. CDR3 protein: CAARGTGELFF. The DNA of the CDR3 is TGTGCCGCGCGGGGGACCGGGGAGCTGTTTTTT.

This clone was picked up one time. The chain links TRBV10-3 to TRBJ2-3; 8 nucleotides agree with TRBD2. This CDR3 comprises 15 residues. After removal of 6 bases from V and 6 bases from J, the junction contained 11 bases not matched to a gene. Looked up from germline, CDR1 is ENHRY and CDR2 is SYGVKD. CDR3 sequence (DNA): TGTGCCATCAGGGTCTCAGCGGGGGCAGGGGATACGCAGTATTTT. The encoded protein is CAIRVSAGAGDTQYF.

The chain joins TRBV19 to TRBJ1-2; 8 nucleotides agree with TRBD1. V shed 6 bases and J 8 bases; nucleotides not matched to a gene: 14. The CDR3 spans 15 residues. Germline CDR1 is LNHDA and CDR2 is SQIVND (reference sequence). The CDR3 here is CASRPAGGRPRGYTF. In nucleotides, the CDR3 is TGTGCCAGTAGGCCGGCAGGGGGCCGCCCCCGGGGCTACACCTTC.

V and J are TRBV7-9 and TRBJ2-7; perhaps TRBD1 as D (6 bases). V was pared by 5 bases and J by 3 bases, with 14 bases between. CDR1 and CDR2 from the germline V gene are SEHNR and FQNEAQ (reference sequence). The CDR3 extends over 14 amino acids. CDR3 in DNA: TGTGCCAGCAGCGCCTGGGACACCGTCTACGAGCAGTACGTC. Its protein is CASSAWDTVYEQYV.